The 21 T cell receptor beta chains below were found in one sample sequenced in a study of cytotoxic CD8 clonotypes in ibrutinib-treated CLL. Libraries were prepared by immunoSEQ multiplex PCR; TCRdb keeps only in-frame clonotypes and omits some of them. Of a few hundred thousand clones in the sample, under 80% were seen once. The sequencing used PBMCs, collected after 24 months of ibrutinib treatment. The origin of the receptors is a human donor with chronic lymphocytic leukemia.

V usage is TRBV29-1 and J usage is TRBJ1-1, with D unresolved. Germline assignment: CDR1 SQVTM and CDR2 ANQGSEA. The CDR3 runs to 15 residues. Trimming left V 1 base short and J 0 bases short, with 12 bases between. The CDR3 is CSVEGAIGMNTEAFF. DNA for the CDR3: TGCAGCGTTGAAGGGGCCATAGGGATGAACACTGAAGCTTTCTTT.

The chain is built from TRBV29-1 and TRBJ1-1; 8 positions agree with TRBD1. The CDR3 contains 15 residues. The germline V gene has CDR1 SQVTM and CDR2 ANQGSEA. Trimming took 1 base from V and 2 from J; bases not matched to a gene: 6. The CDR3: CSVEVGTGSNTEAFF. The CDR3 DNA sequence: TGCAGCGTTGAAGTAGGGACAGGAAGTAACACTGAAGCTTTCTTT.

This clone appeared a few times. The CDR3 reads CASGRSRGNQPQHF. For the CDR3, the DNA is TGTGCCAGTGGGCGCAGTCGCGGCAATCAGCCCCAGCATTTT. V and J are TRBV28 and TRBJ1-5, with D hard to call. This CDR3 is built from 14 residues. Germline V CDR1 and CDR2: MDHEN, SYDVKM. V was clipped by 9 bases and J by 2 bases, with 14 bases between them.

The chain joins TRBV30 to TRBJ2-6; D could derive from TRBD1 or TRBD2 (5 bases each). Trimming left V 4 bases short and J 1 base short, with 11 bases between. The CDR3 is 15 amino acids. Germline assignment: CDR1 GTSNPN and CDR2 SVGIG (reference sequence). The CDR3 protein is CAWNVRESGANVLTF. The CDR3, as DNA: TGTGCCTGGAACGTCAGGGAGTCTGGGGCCAACGTCCTGACTTTC.

The genes are TRBV11-2 and TRBJ2-2; 7 nucleotides align to TRBD1. The length of the CDR3 is 14 residues. The trim removed 4 bases at V and 6 bases at J, leaving 5 bases unmatched. Germline V gene data show CDR1 as SGHAT and CDR2 as FQNNGV. Here the CDR3 DNA reads TGTGCCAGCAGCTCGGGACAGCTCTCCGGGGAGCTGTTTTTT. It encodes CASSSGQLSGELFF.

The J gene is TRBJ1-2, the V gene TRBV19; no firm D call. V was shortened by 4 bases and J by 0 bases, with 9 bases between the two germline ends. The CDR3 is 14 residues long. Germline lookup yields CDR1 LNHDA and CDR2 SQIVND (reference sequence). CDR3 sequence reads: CASSKDGANYGYTF. CDR3 nucleotide sequence: TGTGCCAGTAGTAAGGATGGTGCTAACTATGGCTACACCTTC.

This chain uses TRBV15 with TRBJ2-1; no clear D. The CDR3 has 14 amino acids. The V end was cut by 5 bases, the J end by 6 bases, with 14 bases between. Germline values: CDR1 LNHNV, CDR2 YYDKDF (reference sequence). In nucleotides, the CDR3 is TGTGCCACCAGCTCCCTTAAAACCGGCAATGAGCAGTTCTTC. Protein: CATSSLKTGNEQFF. The full variable domain, its missing parts supplied by reference TRBV15 and TRBJ2-1, is DAMVIQNPRYQVTQFGKPVTLSCSQTLNHNVMYWYQQKSSQAPKLLFHYYDKDFNNEADTPDNFQSRRPNTSFCFLDIRSPGLGDTAMYLCATSSLKTGNEQFFGPGTRLTVL.

This rearrangement joins TRBV10-3 to TRBJ1-5; 9 bases match TRBD1. V trimming: 9 bases; J trimming: 6 bases; junction bases outside the gene matches: 6. Germline CDR1 reads ENHRY; CDR2 reads SYGVKD. CDR3 length: 13 residues. The CDR3 DNA sequence: TGTGCCATGGGACAGGGAGTCGGTCAGCCCCAGCATTTT. Translated, it gives CAMGQGVGQPQHF.

The DNA of the CDR3 is TGTGCCAGCAGTTCGTCGGGGGGGAGGCACGAGCAGTACTTC. Its translation: CASSSSGGRHEQYF. The rearrangement links TRBV6-6 to TRBJ2-7; TRBD2 matches 8 bases. V shed 4 bases, J shed 5 bases, and the junction held 7 bases outside the gene matches. The germline gives CDR1 MNHNY, CDR2 SVGAGI (reference sequence). The CDR3 spans 14 residues.

The chain joins TRBV10-3 to TRBJ2-3; TRBD2 matches 14 bases. V gave up 6 bases and J gave up 1 base; unmatched junction bases: 9. The CDR3 runs to 18 residues. Germline V lookup: CDR1 ENHRY, CDR2 SYGVKD. CDR3 DNA sequence: TGTGCCATCAGCCTAGGGACTAGCGGGAGTTTAGGCACAGATACGCAGTATTTT. This gives the protein CAISLGTSGSLGTDTQYF.

This chain connects TRBV7-9 to TRBJ2-1, with 11 bases that match TRBD1. Germline V lookup: CDR1 SEHNR, CDR2 FQNEAQ (reference sequence). The CDR3 is 15 residues long. Losses at the gene ends were 3 bases for V and 9 bases for J; bases not matched to a gene: 7. The CDR3 reads CASSLRDRGEGEQFF. The CDR3 region has the DNA TGTGCCAGCAGCTTGAGGGACAGGGGGGAGGGTGAGCAGTTCTTC.

The table lists this clone with a few counts. The chain combines TRBV5-1 with TRBJ1-1; 7 nucleotides match TRBD1. CDR3 length: 14 residues. V lost 3 bases to trimming and J lost 1 base; unmatched junction nucleotides: 3. Germline assignment: CDR1 SGHRS and CDR2 YFSETQ. For the CDR3, the DNA is TGCGCCAGCAGCTCAGACAGGGAGAACACTGAAGCTTTCTTT. This gives the protein CASSSDRENTEAFF.

The table lists this clone with a count of one. V gene TRBV7-9 combines with J gene TRBJ1-3, with D uncertain. Trimming stripped 6 bases from V and 0 bases from J, with 9 bases between. Germline CDR1 is SEHNR and CDR2 is FQNEAQ (reference sequence). The CDR3 contains 14 residues. The CDR3 DNA follows: TGTGCCAGCAGAGGAGGGAACTCTGGAAACACCATATATTTT. This gives the protein CASRGGNSGNTIYF.

The rearrangement joins TRBV5-1 to TRBJ2-3; D unclear. CDR3 size: 15 residues. Looked up from germline, CDR1 is SGHRS and CDR2 is YFSETQ. V lost 0 bases and J lost 2, with 10 bases in between. CDR3 sequence: CASSLGHLSTDTQYF. The CDR3 DNA is TGCGCCAGCAGCTTGGGACACCTTTCCACAGATACGCAGTATTTT. Filled out from reference TRBV5-1 and TRBJ2-3, the complete variable domain reads KAGVTQTPRYLIKTRGQQVTLSCSPISGHRSVSWYQQTPGQGLQFLFEYFSETQRNKGNFPGRFSGRQFSNSRSEMNVSTLELGDSALYLCASSLGHLSTDTQYFGPGTRLTVL.

This chain joins TRBV4-3 and TRBJ2-3, with 12 positions matching TRBD2. V lost 0 bases, J lost 5 bases, and 18 bases stayed unmatched. The CDR3 covers 21 residues. Germline values: CDR1 LGHNA, CDR2 YSLEER. The DNA of the CDR3 is TGCGCCAGCAGCCAAGAGATAGTCTTTGGGCTAGCGGGAGGGGGCGAAGATACGCAGTATTTT. It codes for CASSQEIVFGLAGGGEDTQYF.

The gene calls are TRBV28 and TRBJ2-7, with TRBD2 identical over 8 bases. The J segment lost 3 bases and the V segment lost 2 bases, leaving 3 bases of the junction unmatched. Germline CDR1 reads MDHEN; CDR2 reads SYDVKM. The CDR3 contains 14 residues. Here the CDR3 DNA reads TGTGCCAGCAGTTTACAAGCGGGAGTCTACGAGCAGTACTTC. Protein: CASSLQAGVYEQYF.

The rearrangement uses TRBV27 and TRBJ1-2; D unresolved. The CDR3 sequence is 15 residues long. Per germline, CDR1 MNHEY and CDR2 SMNVEV (reference sequence). V was clipped by 2 bases and J by 4 bases, with 14 bases between them. CDR3 protein: CASSLRETGIYGYTF. The CDR3 DNA reads as TGTGCCAGCAGTTTAAGGGAAACCGGGATCTATGGCTACACCTTC.

The V and J genes are TRBV30 and TRBJ2-1, with D perhaps assigned TRBD1 or TRBD2 (6 bases each). The CDR3 spans 15 residues. The V gene's germline CDR1 is GTSNPN and CDR2 SVGIG (reference sequence). With 5 bases removed from V and 5 bases from J, the gap between germline ends came to 19 bases. In DNA, the CDR3 is TGTGCCTGGGAGACGGGGGCTTCCCCCAACAATGAGCAGTTCTTC. It translates to CAWETGASPNNEQFF.

The chain joins TRBV5-1 to TRBJ1-4; TRBD1 matches 10 bases. V gave up 2 bases and J gave up 7 bases; unmatched junction bases: 5. CDR1 is SGHRS, CDR2 YFSETQ, per germline. This CDR3 is 15 amino acids long. The chain's CDR3 is CASSFRQGAGEKLFF. The CDR3, as DNA: TGCGCCAGCAGCTTCAGACAGGGGGCCGGTGAAAAACTGTTTTTT.

The genes are TRBV13 and TRBJ2-1, with D perhaps matching TRBD1 (8 bases). The CDR3 is 18 residues long. Trimming removed 5 bases from V and 1 base from J, with 21 bases in between. Germline values: CDR1 PRHDT, CDR2 FYEKMQ (reference sequence). CDR3 protein: CASSPGQGAGDSYNEQFF. The DNA for the CDR3 is TGTGCCAGCAGCCCCGGGCAGGGGGCGGGAGATTCCTACAATGAGCAGTTCTTC.

V usage is TRBV6-1 and J usage is TRBJ2-3, with a weak D call TRBD1 (5 bases). Germline V gene sequence: CDR1 MNHNS, CDR2 SASEGT. V was clipped by 1 base and J by 7 bases, with 12 bases between them. The length of the CDR3 is 14 residues. Written as DNA, the CDR3 is TGTGCCAGCAGTGAAGTCGACAGCTCTCATACGCAGTATTTT. This translates into CASSEVDSSHTQYF.